This T cell receptor beta chain was identified during a study of T cells in Graves' hyperthyroidism and ophthalmopathy. There were TCR beta CDR3 regions amplified from RNA transcripts. First-round RT-PCR with HTBI primers amplified the TCR CDR3 region. TCRdb reprocessed the multiplex PCR reads via MiXCR and lists one record per CDR3 protein. This table has 300,000 or so distinct CDR3 sequences, 21% appearing once. The V and J ends lost 1 base and 1 base respectively, with 13 bases between them. CDR1 is DFQATT and CDR2 is SNEGSKA in the germline V gene (reference sequence). The CDR3 runs 15 residues. The sample taken for sequencing was blood. The chain has TRBV20-1 and TRBJ2-5, with D uncertain. The sequence was obtained from a woman in her fifties or sixties with Graves' hyperthyroidism. This CDR3 reads CSARVRGKTQETQYF. CDR3 nucleotides: TGCAGTGCTAGAGTTCGTGGGAAGACCCAAGAGACCCAGTACTTC.